The 5 T cell receptor beta chains presented below share a single source sample, sequenced in a study of CD8 T cells in ankylosing spondylitis. TCRdb re-called the 5' RACE reads through MiXCR, storing one row per CDR3 protein. The table lists a few hundred thousand distinct CDR3 sequences, around 21% of them singletons. The sequenced sample was blood, either unsorted or a sorted T cell fraction (not recorded which). These receptors all stem from a female donor with ankylosing spondylitis or in good health (not recorded which).

This chain connects TRBV10-3 to TRBJ2-7, with D perhaps matching TRBD1 (6 bases). Trimming removed 0 bases from V and 1 base from J, with 10 bases in between. The germline V gene has CDR1 ENHRY and CDR2 SYGVKD. The CDR3 extends over 15 amino acids. Here the CDR3 reads CAISESQGLSYEQYF. For the CDR3, the DNA is TGTGCCATCAGTGAGTCTCAGGGGTTATCCTACGAGCAGTACTTC.

The V gene is TRBV7-8, the J gene TRBJ2-3, with a weak D call TRBD2 (6 bases). The CDR3 loop spans 17 amino acids. V was cut by 5 bases and J by 0 bases, with 18 bases left in between. Germline-derived CDR1 and CDR2 are SGHVS and FQNEAQ. CDR3 bases: TGTGCCAGCAGCCCGTTGGGTGGCGGGGAAAGCACAGATACGCAGTATTTT. Its protein is CASSPLGGGESTDTQYF.

Comment on this clonotype: Germline is not matched at one junction end, which may reflect a read error. The rearrangement links TRBV24-1 to TRBJ2-1; weak D call: TRBD1 (7 bases). This CDR3 has 11 residues. The germline gives CDR1 KGHDR, CDR2 SFDVKD. CDR3 nucleotide sequence: TGTGCCACCAGTGATTCCAGGGGGGACCACTTC. Protein: CATSDSRGDHF.

The chain couples TRBV9 to TRBJ2-3; 8 nucleotides match TRBD2. The germline V gene has CDR1 SGDLS and CDR2 YYNGEE. The CDR3 runs to 16 residues. V trimming: 0 bases; J trimming: 5 bases; junction bases outside the gene matches: 8. CDR3 DNA: TGTGCCAGCAGCGTAGGCTGGAGCGGGAGTAAAGATACGCAGTATTTT. It translates to CASSVGWSGSKDTQYF.

This clonotype was observed a few times. J is TRBJ1-2 and V is TRBV4-1, with TRBD1 identical over 7 bases. Germline-derived CDR1 and CDR2 are MGHRA and YSYEKL. V shed 3 bases and J 2 bases; nucleotides not matched to a gene: 6. This CDR3 is 15 amino acids long. Here the CDR3 reads CASSQVPGQNYGYTF. The DNA of the CDR3 is TGCGCCAGCAGCCAGGTCCCGGGACAGAACTATGGCTACACCTTC.